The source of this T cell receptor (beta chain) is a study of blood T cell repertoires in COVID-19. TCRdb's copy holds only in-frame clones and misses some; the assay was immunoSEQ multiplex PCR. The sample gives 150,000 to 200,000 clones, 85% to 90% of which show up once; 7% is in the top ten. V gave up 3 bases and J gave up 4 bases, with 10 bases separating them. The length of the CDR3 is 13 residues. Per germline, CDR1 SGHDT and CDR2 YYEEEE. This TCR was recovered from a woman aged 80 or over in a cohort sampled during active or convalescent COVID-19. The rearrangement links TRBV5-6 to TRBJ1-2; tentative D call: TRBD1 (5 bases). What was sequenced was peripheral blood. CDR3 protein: CASSSQGPYGYTF. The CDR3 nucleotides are TGTGCCAGCAGCTCGCAGGGCCCCTATGGCTACACCTTC.